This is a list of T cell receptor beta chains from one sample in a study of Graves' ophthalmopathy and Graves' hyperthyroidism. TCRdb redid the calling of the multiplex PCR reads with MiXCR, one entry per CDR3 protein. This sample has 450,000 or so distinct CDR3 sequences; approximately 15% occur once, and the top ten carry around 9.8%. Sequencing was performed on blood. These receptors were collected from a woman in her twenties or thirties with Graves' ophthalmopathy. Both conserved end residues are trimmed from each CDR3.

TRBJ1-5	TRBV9	ASSVGVSVSQPQH
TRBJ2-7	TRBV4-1	ASSQGPGDYEQY
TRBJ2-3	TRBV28	ASTSGGQGTDTQY
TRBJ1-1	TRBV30	AWSQHSVEAF
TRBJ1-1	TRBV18	ASSPLTGGDTEAF
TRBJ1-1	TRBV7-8	ASSSPNTEAF
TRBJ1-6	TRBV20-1	SARETPRGSPLH
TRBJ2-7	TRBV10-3	AISGAGTSGRAFVEQY
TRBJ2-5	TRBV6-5	ASSYSASLTQY
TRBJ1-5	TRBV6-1	ASSEGTASLYQPQH
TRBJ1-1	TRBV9	ASSVVTAGNTEAF
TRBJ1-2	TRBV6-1	ASSETVFYGYT
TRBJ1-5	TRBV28	ASSRLSNQPQH
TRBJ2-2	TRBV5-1	ASSLDAGTGELF
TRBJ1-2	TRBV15	ATSRGNAEGYT
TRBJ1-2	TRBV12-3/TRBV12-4	ASRPPPGTGGGYT
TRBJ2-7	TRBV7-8	ASSFRFGTGSEQY
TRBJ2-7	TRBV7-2	ANSSGSVGYEQY
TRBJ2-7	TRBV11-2	ASSFLGGSFSYEQY
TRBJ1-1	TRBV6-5	ASSFGTGEVF
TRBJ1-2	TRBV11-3	ASSSSTGTVGGYT
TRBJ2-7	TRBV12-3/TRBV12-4	ASRGQARLGEQY
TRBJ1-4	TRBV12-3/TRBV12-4	ASSVTGGGKLF
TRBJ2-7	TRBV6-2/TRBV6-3	ASSPGLGAYEQY
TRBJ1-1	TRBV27	ASSLKGNPEAF
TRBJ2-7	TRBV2	ASTGQPFPEQY
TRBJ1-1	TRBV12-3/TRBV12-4	ASSLFGGWRRMNTEAF
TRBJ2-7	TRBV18	ASSPAGTAVLYEQY
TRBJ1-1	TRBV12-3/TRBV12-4	ATILGGMNTEAF
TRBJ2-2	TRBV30	AWTPIVLAGELF